This TCR beta chain was observed in a study of CD8+ T cells in alopecia areata. Study background: Twice daily, treated patients received 5 to 10 mg of oral tofacitinib.

The CDR3 runs to 15 residues. Germline V gives CDR1 SGHDT, CDR2 YYEEEE. Trimming cost V 4 bases and J 4 bases; bases outside gene matches: 4. Treatment noted: oral pan-JAK inhibitor, 5-10 mg twice daily. Sequencing templates came from extracted RNA that was reverse transcribed into cDNA. Measured with immunoSEQ multiplex PCR; TCRdb has only the in-frame clones, and not every one. In the table there are 85,000 to 110,000 clones, about nine tenths of which are singletons. The sequencing used CD8+ T cells sorted from blood, collected at approximately week 30, from a patient treated with tofacitinib. The source is a human donor with alopecia areata. J is TRBJ2-7 and V is TRBV5-6, with 14 nucleotides matching TRBD2. CDR3 residues: CASSHGTSGSYEQYF. CDR3 DNA sequence: TGTGCCAGCAGCCATGGGACTAGCGGGAGTTACGAGCAGTACTTC. Complete variable domain (other parts from reference TRBV5-6 and TRBJ2-7): DAGVTQSPTHLIKTRGQQVTLRCSPKSGHDTVSWYQQALGQGPQFIFQYYEEEERQRGNFPDRFSGHQFPNYSSELNVNALLLGDSALYLCASSHGTSGSYEQYFGPGTRLTVT.